This T cell receptor beta chain was recovered during a study of T cells after posttransplantation cyclophosphamide. Study results and caveats: Later post-transplant blood repertoires were often dominated by donor CD8+ memory clones.

V shed 1 base, J shed 0 bases, and the junction held 9 bases outside the gene matches. This CDR3 region has 17 residues. In germline, CDR1 is SGHRS, CDR2 YFSETQ. To note about this clone: Its target is not known.

TCRdb's table, derived via immunoSEQ multiplex PCR, lists solely in-frame clones and lacks some. The sample carries roughly 49,000 clones, just over 85% recorded once. What was sequenced was PBMCs. This clonotype was sampled from a man younger than 45 with a blood cancer, CMV-positive, and with a related stem cell donor. The chain combines TRBV5-1 with TRBJ2-5; 7 bases line up with TRBD2. The CDR3 here is CASSLLLIAGNQETQYF. The DNA for the CDR3 is TGCGCCAGCAGCTTGCTTTTAATAGCGGGTAACCAAGAGACCCAGTACTTC.